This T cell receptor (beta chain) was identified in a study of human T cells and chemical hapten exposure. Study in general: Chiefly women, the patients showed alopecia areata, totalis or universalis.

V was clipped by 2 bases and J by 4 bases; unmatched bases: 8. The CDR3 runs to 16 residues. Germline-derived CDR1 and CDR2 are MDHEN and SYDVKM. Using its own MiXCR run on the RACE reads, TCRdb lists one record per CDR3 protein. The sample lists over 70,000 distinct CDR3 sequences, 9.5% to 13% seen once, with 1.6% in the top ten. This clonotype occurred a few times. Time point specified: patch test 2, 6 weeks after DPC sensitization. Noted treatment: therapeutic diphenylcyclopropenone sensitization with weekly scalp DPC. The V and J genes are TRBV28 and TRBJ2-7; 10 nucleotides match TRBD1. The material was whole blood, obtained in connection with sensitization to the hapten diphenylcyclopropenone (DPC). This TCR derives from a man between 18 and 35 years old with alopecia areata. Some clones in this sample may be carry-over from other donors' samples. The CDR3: CASSLAPGTGEYEQYF. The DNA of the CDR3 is TGTGCCAGCAGTTTAGCTCCCGGGACAGGGGAATACGAGCAGTACTTC. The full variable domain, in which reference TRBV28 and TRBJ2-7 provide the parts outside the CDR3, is DVKVTQSSRYLVKRTGEKVFLECVQDMDHENMFWYRQDPGLGLRLIYFSYDVKMKEKGDIPEGYSVSREKKERFSLILESASTNQTSMYLCASSLAPGTGEYEQYFGPGTRLTVT.